The 6 T cell receptor beta chains in this list originate from one sample, sequenced in a study of human T cells and chemical hapten exposure. This sample's time point: patch test 1, 2 weeks after DPC sensitization. Regarding treatment: therapeutic diphenylcyclopropenone sensitization with weekly scalp DPC. Each CDR3 protein is one row after TCRdb ran MiXCR on the RACE reads. Here the sample spans some 400,000 distinct CDR3 sequences, roughly 4.8% being singletons. This material consisted of whole blood, taken in connection with sensitization to the hapten diphenylcyclopropenone (DPC). The receptors originated from a woman aged 50 to 60 with alopecia areata. Some clones in this sample may be carry-over from other donors' samples.

This clonotype was seen at least ten times. V usage is TRBV5-1 and J usage is TRBJ2-1, with 9 bases fitting TRBD1. This CDR3 has 15 residues. With V trimmed by 0 bases and J by 7 bases, 5 bases remained unmatched. Germline V gene data show CDR1 as SGHRS and CDR2 as YFSETQ. CDR3 sequence reads: CASSLADRGGNEQFF. CDR3 nucleotide sequence: TGCGCCAGCAGCTTGGCGGACAGGGGAGGGAATGAGCAGTTCTTC.

This clonotype was seen a handful of times. V usage is TRBV5-6 and J usage is TRBJ2-3, with 9 bases fitting TRBD2. The length of the CDR3 is 14 residues. Germline V gene data show CDR1 as SGHDT and CDR2 as YYEEEE. J was trimmed by 6 bases and V by 3 bases; bases with no gene match: 5. The CDR3 region is CASSWGTSPDTQYF. For the CDR3, the DNA is TGTGCCAGCAGCTGGGGGACTAGCCCGGATACGCAGTATTTT.

This clonotype appeared a few times. The chain uses TRBV5-4 and TRBJ1-2; D gene ambiguous. The CDR3 is made up of 13 amino acids. Germline CDR1 SGHNT, CDR2 YYREEE (reference sequence). The germline V and J ends were trimmed by 5 bases and 4 bases, with 12 bases remaining between them. This CDR3 is CASSEVEGYGYTF. CDR3 sequence (DNA): TGTGCCAGCAGTGAGGTAGAGGGCTATGGCTACACCTTC.

V and J are TRBV5-1 and TRBJ2-5; 13 positions agree with TRBD2. The V and J ends lost 1 base and 4 bases, in that order; junction bases with no gene match: 4. CDR3 length: 16 residues. CDR1 and CDR2 from the germline V gene are SGHRS and YFSETQ. The CDR3 DNA follows: TGCGCCAGCAGCTTGACTAGCGGGAGGGATGGAGAGACCCAGTACTTC. This sequence encodes CASSLTSGRDGETQYF.

Only a few counts were recorded for this clonotype. This chain links TRBV6-4 with TRBJ1-2, with D tentatively TRBD1 (5 bases). Trimming stripped 0 bases from V and 4 bases from J, with 15 bases between. Germline V gene sequence: CDR1 MRHNA, CDR2 SNTAGT. The CDR3 spans 16 residues. The CDR3 DNA sequence: TGTGCCAGCAGTGACTCCGCGAGGGGAGGCGGCTATGGCTACACCTTC. Encoded protein: CASSDSARGGGYGYTF.

The CDR3 protein is CARTRGRPGELFF. DNA of the CDR3: TGCGCCAGAACTAGGGGTCGGCCCGGGGAGCTGTTTTTT. V gene TRBV10-1 combines with J gene TRBJ2-2; D possibly matches TRBD1 or TRBD2 (5 bases each). V was cut by 9 bases and J by 6 bases, with 14 bases left in between. Per germline, CDR1 WNHNN and CDR2 SYGVQD (reference sequence). The CDR3 extends over 13 amino acids.